This T cell receptor (beta chain) was observed in a study of T cells in Graves' hyperthyroidism and ophthalmopathy. Whole-study results and caveats: Most clonotypes expanded in thyroid above 0.001 were likewise present in blood.

This clonotype was counted at least ten times. Its antigen is currently unknown. Researchers took RNA transcripts and amplified the TCR beta CDR3 regions from them. HTBI primers were the set used in a first-round RT-PCR of the TCR CDR3. TCRdb called the multiplex PCR reads again in MiXCR, with one record for every CDR3 protein. The sample includes roughly 56,000 distinct CDR3 sequences, around 48% of them seen just once. V lost 0 bases and J lost 3, with 4 bases in between. This CDR3 contains 12 residues. Germline-derived CDR1 and CDR2 are SGHDT and YYEEEE. The rearrangement joins TRBV5-6 to TRBJ2-7; no clear D. The sequence was obtained from a woman in her 30s with Graves' ophthalmopathy. The material sequenced was blood. This CDR3 is CASSLGGYEQYF. The CDR3 DNA sequence: TGTGCCAGCAGCTTGGGCGGCTACGAGCAGTACTTC. The full variable domain, completed using reference TRBV5-6 and TRBJ2-7, is DAGVTQSPTHLIKTRGQQVTLRCSPKSGHDTVSWYQQALGQGPQFIFQYYEEEERQRGNFPDRFSGHQFPNYSSELNVNALLLGDSALYLCASSLGGYEQYFGPGTRLTVT.